Listed below are T cell receptor beta chains from one sample, sequenced in a study of blood T cell repertoires in COVID-19. Data came from immunoSEQ multiplex PCR; TCRdb stores just in-frame clones and leaves some out. The table records about 310,000 clones, about 91% of them present only once. Sequenced: PBMCs or T cells enriched from blood (not recorded which). The receptors were sampled from a woman aged 18-30 years who had recovered from COVID-19. CDR3s include the opening cysteine and the closing phenylalanine or tryptophan. A D gene is named only where the DNA matches it firmly. Not all rows give a size; the values are once, few, many and, for expanded clones, a class.

.,.,TRBV5-4,TRBJ2-1,CASSLPTEGANEQFF,TGTGCCAGCAGCTTACCGACGGAAGGGGCCAATGAGCAGTTCTTC
TRBD1,.,TRBV4-1,TRBJ1-1,CASSQDSSYGQGATEAFF,TGCGCCAGCAGCCAAGATTCTAGTTATGGACAGGGGGCCACTGAAGCTTTCTTT
.,.,TRBV18,TRBJ1-1,CASSRGLAGAVEAFF,TGTGCCAGCTCGCGGGGACTAGCGGGGGCAGTTGAAGCTTTCTTT
.,.,TRBV19,TRBJ1-2,CASRETVSYTNYGYTF,TGTGCCAGTCGCGAGACAGTGTCGTACACTAACTATGGCTACACCTTC
TRBD2,.,TRBV13,TRBJ2-1,CASSPIAGGPGEQFF,TGTGCCAGCAGCCCAATAGCGGGAGGGCCGGGTGAGCAGTTCTTC
.,.,TRBV7-9,TRBJ2-1,CASSPPGVYNEQFF,TGTGCCAGCAGCCCCCCAGGCGTTTACAATGAGCAGTTCTTC
.,many,TRBV6-1,TRBJ2-1,CASSEAPQASNEQFF,TGTGCCAGCAGTGAAGCCCCTCAGGCCAGCAATGAGCAGTTCTTC
.,.,TRBV2,TRBJ2-3,CARDKGDADTQYF,TGTGCCCGCGACAAGGGGGACGCGGATACGCAGTATTTT
.,.,TRBV9,TRBJ2-7,CASSPTWGVYEQYF,TGTGCCAGCAGCCCCACTTGGGGGGTTTACGAGCAGTACTTC
.,.,TRBV19,TRBJ1-2,CASSPTDFYGYTF,TGTGCCAGTAGTCCGACAGATTTCTATGGCTACACCTTC
TRBD1,.,TRBV4-1,TRBJ1-1,CASSDQETGTGGEAFF,TGCGCCAGCAGCGATCAGGAGACCGGGACAGGGGGTGAAGCTTTCTTT
.,.,TRBV7-9,TRBJ1-6,CASSFSGSSLHF,TGTGCCAGCAGCTTTTCGGGAAGCTCCCTCCACTTT
.,.,TRBV18,TRBJ2-1,CASSPGIGTPPFF,TGTGCCAGCTCTCCGGGTATAGGGACACCTCCGTTCTTC
.,.,TRBV19,TRBJ2-2,CASSLRNTGELFF,TGTGCCAGTAGTTTGAGGAACACCGGGGAGCTGTTTTTT
.,.,TRBV30,TRBJ1-5,CAWSPGGGNQPQHF,TGTGCCTGGAGTCCCGGGGGGGGCAATCAGCCCCAGCATTTT
TRBD1,.,TRBV7-2,TRBJ2-2,CASSFRQGNTGELFF,TGTGCCAGCAGTTTCAGACAGGGGAACACCGGGGAGCTGTTTTTT
.,.,TRBV4-2,TRBJ2-5,CASSQVGAWYQETQYF,TGTGCCAGCAGCCAAGTGGGGGCCTGGTACCAAGAGACCCAGTACTTC
.,few,TRBV7-8,TRBJ1-6,CASSLRRWQPADSPLHF,TGTGCCAGCAGCTTAAGAAGATGGCAACCCGCGGATTCACCCCTCCACTTT
.,.,TRBV4-3,TRBJ1-2,CASSQDGGAARYTF,TGCGCCAGCAGCCAAGACGGCGGGGCAGCGCGCTACACCTTC
.,.,TRBV7-2,TRBJ2-5,CASSRRSQETQYF,TGTGCCAGCAGTCGACGGAGCCAAGAGACCCAGTACTTC
.,.,TRBV12-3/TRBV12-4,TRBJ1-2,CASRTGGSYGYTF,TGTGCCAGCCGAACGGGGGGGAGCTATGGCTACACCTTC
TRBD1,.,TRBV7-9,TRBJ1-4,CASGRQGPTNEKLFF,TGTGCCAGCGGCAGACAGGGCCCAACTAATGAAAAACTGTTTTTT
TRBD1,.,TRBV10-1,TRBJ1-5,CASSIGQVNQPQHF,TGCGCCAGCAGTATAGGACAGGTCAATCAGCCCCAGCATTTT
.,once,TRBV2,TRBJ2-2,CASRSGANTGELFF,TGTGCCAGCAGATCAGGGGCGAACACCGGGGAGCTGTTTTTT
TRBD2,.,TRBV28,TRBJ2-1,CASTPSGTSSYNEQFF,TGTGCCAGCACCCCATCTGGGACTAGCTCCTACAATGAGCAGTTCTTC
.,.,TRBV7-9,TRBJ2-3,CASSLAGWGYLVDTQYF,TGTGCCAGCAGCTTAGCGGGTTGGGGCTACCTGGTTGATACGCAGTATTTT
.,once,TRBV15,TRBJ2-7,CATSRDRLEQYF,TGTGCCACCAGCAGAGATCGACTCGAGCAGTACTTC
.,.,TRBV6-2/TRBV6-3,TRBJ2-1,CASSYTDTSYNEQFF,TGTGCCAGCAGTTACACTGATACCTCCTACAATGAGCAGTTCTTC
.,.,TRBV28,TRBJ1-5,CATQGNQPQHF,TGTGCCACCCAGGGGAATCAGCCCCAGCATTTT
TRBD2,.,TRBV6-4,TRBJ2-1,CASSVLAGGNEQFF,TGTGCCAGCAGTGTACTAGCGGGAGGCAATGAGCAGTTCTTC
.,.,TRBV7-8,TRBJ1-1,CASSLRSGVTEAFF,TGTGCCAGCAGCTTGAGATCAGGGGTCACTGAAGCTTTCTTT
.,.,TRBV11-2,TRBJ2-2,CASSYWTGELFF,TGTGCCAGCAGCTACTGGACCGGGGAGCTGTTTTTT
TRBD1,.,TRBV30,TRBJ1-3,CAWTQGGGGNTIYF,TGTGCCTGGACACAGGGGGGAGGAGGAAACACCATATATTTT
.,.,TRBV4-2,TRBJ2-7,CASSPRGADSYEQYF,TGTGCCAGCAGCCCGCGTGGGGCCGACTCCTACGAGCAGTACTTC
.,.,TRBV24-1,TRBJ1-2,CATSDFPVADGYTF,TGTGCCACCAGTGACTTCCCCGTTGCGGATGGCTACACCTTC
.,.,TRBV18,TRBJ1-6,CASSIENSPLHF,TGTGCCAGCTCGATCGAGAATTCACCCCTCCACTTT
TRBD1,.,TRBV9,TRBJ2-3,CASSARDRRTDTQYF,TGTGCCAGCAGCGCGCGGGACAGGCGCACAGATACGCAGTATTTT
TRBD2,.,TRBV6-4,TRBJ2-5,CASSVGASGVGETQYF,TGTGCCAGCAGTGTGGGGGCTAGCGGGGTTGGCGAGACCCAGTACTTC
TRBD1,.,TRBV27,TRBJ1-1,CASSLTGDPEAFF,TGTGCCAGCAGTTTAACAGGGGACCCTGAAGCTTTCTTT
.,.,TRBV18,TRBJ1-5,CASSPFSQAEGPQHF,TGTGCCAGCTCACCTTTTTCCCAGGCGGAGGGGCCCCAGCATTTT
TRBD2,.,TRBV7-3,TRBJ2-1,CASSPSNLGLVNEQFF,TGTGCCAGCAGCCCCTCAAACCTAGGACTAGTCAATGAGCAGTTCTTC
.,.,TRBV6-5,TRBJ2-1,CASMGGFRNNEQFF,TGTGCCAGCATGGGGGGTTTTCGGAACAATGAGCAGTTCTTC
TRBD2,once,TRBV6-2/TRBV6-3,TRBJ2-7,CASSYGLAGVSSEQYF,TGTGCCAGCAGTTACGGGTTAGCGGGAGTATCCAGCGAGCAGTACTTC
.,.,TRBV5-1,TRBJ1-5,CASSLAGQGDQPQHF,TGCGCCAGCAGCTTAGCAGGCCAGGGCGATCAGCCCCAGCATTTT
TRBD1,.,TRBV2,TRBJ1-6,CASTFLQGRDSPLHF,TGTGCCAGCACCTTCTTACAGGGGAGAGATTCACCCCTCCACTTT
TRBD1,.,TRBV24-1,TRBJ1-3,CATSDPDRGNTIYF,TGTGCCACCAGTGACCCGGACAGGGGAAACACCATATATTTT
TRBD1,.,TRBV27,TRBJ1-5,CASSITGGSYSNQPQHF,TGTGCCAGCTCTATAACAGGGGGGAGTTATAGCAATCAGCCCCAGCATTTT
.,.,TRBV7-8,TRBJ1-3,CASSLVGQYLDTIYF,TGTGCCAGCAGCTTAGTCGGACAGTACCTTGACACCATATATTTT
.,.,TRBV2,TRBJ2-4,CASSESGGVRDF,TGTGCCAGCAGTGAATCCGGCGGGGTCCGGGACTTC
TRBD1,.,TRBV28,TRBJ1-6,CASSLTGIGNSPLHF,TGTGCCAGCAGTTTGACAGGGATCGGCAATTCACCCCTCCACTTT
TRBD1,.,TRBV3-1/TRBV3-2,TRBJ1-2,CASSPNSGQGYGYTF,TGTGCCAGCAGCCCAAACTCGGGACAGGGGTATGGCTACACCTTC